This is a list of T cell receptor beta chains from one sample in a study of T-cell reconstitution after alpha-beta-depleted transplantation in children. TCRdb used MiXCR to reprocess the PCR reads, holding one entry per CDR3 protein. The repertoire holds over 150,000 distinct CDR3 sequences, with roughly 7.1% as singletons. The sequencing used PBMCs, collected before TCRalphabeta/CD19-depleted stem cell transplant. The receptors shown here come from a boy aged 2-9 years with acute lymphoblastic leukemia, due to receive a stem cell transplant. Each CDR3 is given with its conserved first and last residue. D genes are given only for firm matches. Size values are once, few and many counts, or a class for expanded clones, and some rows have none.

many	TRBV12-3/TRBV12-4	TRBJ2-5	.	TGTGCCAGCAGTCAGAATACCCAAGAGACCCAGTACTTC	CASSQNTQETQYF
many	TRBV11-2	TRBJ2-1	.	TGTGCCAGCAGCTTAAAAGTTGGGACTCTAATCCAGAGCTCCTACAATGAGCAGTTCTTC	CASSLKVGTLIQSSYNEQFF
.	TRBV18	TRBJ1-1	.	TGTGCCAGCTCACCAAAGCACCACACTGAAGCTTTCTTT	CASSPKHHTEAFF
few	TRBV14	TRBJ2-1	.	TGTGCCAGCAGCCCTAAAAAGGGACCTAGCGAGCAGTTCTTC	CASSPKKGPSEQFF
few	TRBV10-3	TRBJ1-2	.	TGTGCCATCAGTGAGTCGGGAGGGAACTATGGCTACACCTTC	CAISESGGNYGYTF
few	TRBV9	TRBJ1-3	.	TGTGCCAGCAGCGTAGGAGGGAAGGACACCATATATTTT	CASSVGGKDTIYF
.	TRBV9	TRBJ2-7	TRBD2	TGTGCCAGCAGCGTAGGCTTATCGACTAGCGGGCTGACCTACGAGCAGTACTTC	CASSVGLSTSGLTYEQYF
many	TRBV12-3/TRBV12-4	TRBJ2-5	.	TGTGCCAGCAGTCCCGCGGCACTAGTTGGGGAAGAGACCCAGTACTTC	CASSPAALVGEETQYF
few	TRBV28	TRBJ2-7	.	TGTGCCAGCAGTAACAGGGTTGACTACGAGCAGTACTTC	CASSNRVDYEQYF
few	TRBV28	TRBJ1-2	.	TGTGCCAGCTCAAACCTCGGACGAGACTATGGCTACACCTTC	CASSNLGRDYGYTF
many	TRBV4-3	TRBJ2-4	.	TGCGCCAGCAGCCAAGGCCGAGTGGACATTCAGTACTTC	CASSQGRVDIQYF
.	TRBV15	TRBJ2-7	TRBD1	TGTGCCACCAGCGGGGACAGGGGCGACGAGCAGTACTTC	CATSGDRGDEQYF
many	TRBV20-1	TRBJ1-1	TRBD1	TGCAGTGCTGTCTGGACAGGGACTATCACTGAAGCTTTCTTT	CSAVWTGTITEAFF
few	TRBV7-3	TRBJ1-6	.	TGTGCCAGCAGCTCGGAGAGCTCCTATAATTCACCCCTCCACTTT	CASSSESSYNSPLHF
many	TRBV6-2/TRBV6-3	TRBJ2-7	.	TGTGCCAGCAGCTACGGGACACGCTTTGGGAGGGCCTACGAGCAGTACTTC	CASSYGTRFGRAYEQYF
few	TRBV5-1	TRBJ1-4	TRBD1	TGCGCCAGCAGTTCAACGGGACAGTCATTTAATGAAAAACTGTTTTTT	CASSSTGQSFNEKLFF
many	TRBV12-3/TRBV12-4	TRBJ2-1	.	TGTGCCAGCAGAAAGACAGCAAACAATGAGCAGTTCTTC	CASRKTANNEQFF
many	TRBV7-8	TRBJ2-1	.	TGTGCCAGCAGCACATCCAACTCGGGATACTCCTACAATGAGCAGTTCTTC	CASSTSNSGYSYNEQFF
few	TRBV6-2/TRBV6-3	TRBJ2-7	TRBD1	TGTGCCAGCCTGGAGTTAGGTCGGGACAGGGGCCACGAGCAGTACTTC	CASLELGRDRGHEQYF
many	TRBV12-3/TRBV12-4	TRBJ2-1	.	TGTGCCAGCAGTTTGGTTCCGGGTCTTCGCAATGAGCAGTTCTTC	CASSLVPGLRNEQFF
many	TRBV7-9	TRBJ2-1	.	TGTGCCAGCAGCTTGGGGTCCGCTTACAATGAGCAGTTCTTC	CASSLGSAYNEQFF
.	TRBV12-3/TRBV12-4	TRBJ2-2	TRBD2	TGTGCCAGCAGTGGCCAGCGGGGGGTAAACACCGGGGAGCTGTTTTTT	CASSGQRGVNTGELFF
many	TRBV5-5	TRBJ1-2	.	TGTGCCAGCAGCCGTCAAGGGACGGGTGATGGCTACACCTTC	CASSRQGTGDGYTF
many	TRBV12-3/TRBV12-4	TRBJ2-3	.	TGTGCCAGCAGTTCTGATAATTTGGGAGGAGCAGATACGCAGTATTTT	CASSSDNLGGADTQYF
many	TRBV12-3/TRBV12-4	TRBJ2-3	TRBD2	TGTGCCAGCAGACCTTCCCCTAGCGGGGGAGATACGCAGTATTTT	CASRPSPSGGDTQYF
many	TRBV9	TRBJ1-1	.	TGTGCCAGCAGCCCAGGGACGGGTGAAGCTTTCTTT	CASSPGTGEAFF
many	TRBV6-2/TRBV6-3	TRBJ1-3	.	TGTGCCAGCAGCCGACTCGTCTCTGGAAACACCATATATTTT	CASSRLVSGNTIYF
few	TRBV2	TRBJ2-1	.	TGTACCAGCAGCCGGGACCTCGCGAGGACCTCCTACAATGAGCAGTTCTTC	CTSSRDLARTSYNEQFF
many	TRBV5-5	TRBJ2-3	.	TGTGCCAGCAGCTTGGTCCCTTTAACAGATACGCAGTATTTT	CASSLVPLTDTQYF
many	TRBV5-6	TRBJ2-3	.	TGTGCCAGCAGCTTGTCGGGGGGCGACACTATTAATACGCAGTATTTT	CASSLSGGDTINTQYF
many	TRBV29-1	TRBJ2-2	.	TGCAGCGTTGAATTGTGGGACACCGGGGAGCTGTTTTTT	CSVELWDTGELFF
many	TRBV28	TRBJ1-1	.	TGTGCCAGCTCGGGGGGGATGAACACTGAAGCTTTCTTT	CASSGGMNTEAFF
few	TRBV10-3	TRBJ2-5	TRBD2	TGTGCCATCGGGGGACTAGTCGGTGGAGAGACCCAGTACTTC	CAIGGLVGGETQYF
many	TRBV5-1	TRBJ2-3	TRBD1	TGCGCCAGCAGCTTGGAGGGACAGGGTACGACAGATACGCAGTATTTT	CASSLEGQGTTDTQYF
many	TRBV11-2	TRBJ1-1	.	TGTGCCAGCAGCCTGGACCTTGGCACTGAAGCTTTCTTT	CASSLDLGTEAFF
few	TRBV7-2	TRBJ2-7	.	TGTGCCAGCAGCCAGGGGATAGTCTCCTACGAGCAGTACTTC	CASSQGIVSYEQYF
many	TRBV10-1	TRBJ2-6	.	TGCGCCAGCAGTGACTCTGGGGCCAACGTCCTGACTTTC	CASSDSGANVLTF
.	TRBV5-1	TRBJ2-3	.	TGCGCCAGCAGCTTGACAGGACCCACAGATACGCAGTATTTT	CASSLTGPTDTQYF
many	TRBV7-3	TRBJ2-1	.	TGTGCCAGCAGCCTTACAGATTACAATGAGCAGTTCTTC	CASSLTDYNEQFF
few	TRBV7-9	TRBJ2-1	.	TGTGCCAGCAGCTCCAAACCACAGGAGCCAGGCGATGAGCAGTTCTTC	CASSSKPQEPGDEQFF
many	TRBV12-3/TRBV12-4	TRBJ2-1	.	TGTGCCAGCAGTTCGACAGAGGGGGGGAATGAGCAGTTCTTC	CASSSTEGGNEQFF
many	TRBV5-4	TRBJ2-1	.	TGTGCCAGCAGCTCCTGGAGCAATGAGCAGTTCTTC	CASSSWSNEQFF
many	TRBV4-3	TRBJ2-2	.	TGCGCCAGCAGCCAAGCCCACCTCACCGGGGAGCTGTTTTTT	CASSQAHLTGELFF
many	TRBV4-2	TRBJ2-1	.	TGTGCCAGCAGCCAAGGACACCAAACTGGCTCCTACAATGAGCAGTTCTTC	CASSQGHQTGSYNEQFF
many	TRBV5-1	TRBJ2-6	TRBD1	TGCGCCAGCAGCCCCCGGACAGGCTCTGGGGCCAACGTCCTGACTTTC	CASSPRTGSGANVLTF
many	TRBV28	TRBJ2-7	TRBD2	TGTGCCAGCAGTACTAGCGGGAGGGGCTACGAGCAGTACTTC	CASSTSGRGYEQYF
many	TRBV28	TRBJ1-5	.	TGTGCCAGCAGTTCTCAGGATCAGCCCCAGCATTTT	CASSSQDQPQHF
many	TRBV20-1	TRBJ2-1	.	TGCAGTGCCCAGTCCGGGGGTGACAATGAGCAGTTCTTC	CSAQSGGDNEQFF
many	TRBV29-1	TRBJ2-7	TRBD2	TGCAGCGTTGTTCTTCTAACAGGCGGGCTAGCGGGAGTTTTTAACGAGCAGTACTTC	CSVVLLTGGLAGVFNEQYF
many	TRBV2	TRBJ2-1	.	TGTGCCAGCAGGGGACACAACTACAATGAGCAGTTCTTC	CASRGHNYNEQFF
many	TRBV12-3/TRBV12-4	TRBJ1-6	.	TGTGCCAGCAGTTTAGTTCCTAATTCACCCCTCCACTTT	CASSLVPNSPLHF
many	TRBV7-2	TRBJ2-7	.	TGTGCCAGCAGCTCATCCGGGGCTTACGAGCAGTACTTC	CASSSSGAYEQYF
.	TRBV12-3/TRBV12-4	TRBJ2-7	.	TGTGCCAGCAGTTTTAATATTCCAGGGCCTTACTCCTACGAGCAGTACTTC	CASSFNIPGPYSYEQYF
.	TRBV30	TRBJ1-5	.	TGTGCCTGGAGATCCGGTGGATCGGGGGGTCAGCCCCAGCATTTT	CAWRSGGSGGQPQHF
.	TRBV10-3	TRBJ2-7	TRBD2	TGTGCCATCAGTGGGGGGGGACGCGGGGCCTACGAGCAGTACTTC	CAISGGGRGAYEQYF
few	TRBV5-6	TRBJ2-7	.	TGTGCCAGCAGCTTGCCGATGGGCGAGCAGTACTTC	CASSLPMGEQYF
.	TRBV7-2	TRBJ2-5	.	TGTGCCAGCAGCTTAGCGGGGTGGGGAGAGACCCAGTACTTC	CASSLAGWGETQYF
many	TRBV2	TRBJ1-6	.	TGTGCCAGCAGTGATCCCCCCCCCCTCCACTTT	CASSDPPPLHF